This T cell receptor beta chain was identified in a study of CD8+CD57+ T cells in acquired aplastic anemia. Study details: Roughly 3 ug was the average amount of DNA from sorted CD4+ and CD8+ cells.

TCR beta VDJ and CDR3 profiles were obtained from a genomic DNA template. TCRdb ran MiXCR on the reads and lists one entry per CDR3 protein. This table holds roughly 180,000 distinct CDR3 sequences, around 60% found once. The patients chosen for sequencing had shown expansion of CD8+CD57+ cells (detected by flow cytometry). Germline CDR1 and CDR2: SGHTA and FQGNSA. Trimming at V came to 6 bases and at J to 3 bases, leaving 4 bases not matched to a gene. The CDR3 is made up of 14 amino acids. This rearrangement joins TRBV7-2 to TRBJ2-7, with TRBD2 identical over 11 bases. Sequenced: sorted CD4+, CD8+, or CD8+CD57+ T cells (not recorded which) from PBMCs. The sequence was obtained from a human donor with aplastic anemia. The CDR3 loop reads CASSSTSGSYEQYF. For the CDR3, the DNA is TGTGCCAGCAGTTCAACTAGCGGGAGCTACGAGCAGTACTTC.